These T cell receptor beta chains were read from a single sample in a study of CD8+ T cells in alopecia areata. The assay was immunoSEQ multiplex PCR, and TCRdb's table has in-frame clones only and misses some. This sample has some 190,000 clones; 66% occur once, and the top ten carry roughly 1.2%. The material sequenced was CD4+ T cells sorted from blood, taken at approximately week 42, from a patient treated with tofacitinib. These receptors were taken from a human donor with alopecia areata. Each CDR3 is given with its conserved first and last residue. The order of the fields is clone size, D gene, V gene, J gene, CDR3 DNA, CDR3 protein. A D gene is named only where the DNA matches it firmly. Part of the rows lack a size; the others show once, few, many or a class for expanded clones.

once	NA	TRBV2	TRBJ2-1	TGTGCCAGCAGCGGCCTGAGCTCCTACAATGAGCAGTTCTTC	CASSGLSSYNEQFF
NA	TRBD2	TRBV4-1	TRBJ2-2	TGCGCCAGCAGCCACGTGGTAGCGGGGGTGAACACCGGGGAGCTGTTTTTT	CASSHVVAGVNTGELFF
NA	NA	TRBV15	TRBJ1-4	TGTGCCACCAGCAGAGTTGATGAAAAACTGTTTTTT	CATSRVDEKLFF
few	NA	TRBV18	TRBJ1-1	TGTGCCAGCTCACCGGGCGCTATCTCCGAAGCTTTCTTT	CASSPGAISEAFF
NA	NA	TRBV30	TRBJ2-1	TGTGCCTGGAGTGTAGACAATGAGCAGTTCTTC	CAWSVDNEQFF
few	TRBD1	TRBV10-3	TRBJ1-2	TGTGCCATCAGTGAGTCGGGGTTGACAGGGACCTATGGCTACACCTTC	CAISESGLTGTYGYTF
once	TRBD2	TRBV4-3	TRBJ2-2	TGCGCCAGCAGCCGAGAGCGGGGGGGCGACACCGGGGAGCTGTTTTTT	CASSRERGGDTGELFF
few	NA	TRBV25-1	TRBJ2-7	TGTGCCAGCAGCCAGGGAAAAAACGAGCAGTACTTC	CASSQGKNEQYF
NA	NA	TRBV5-1	TRBJ1-1	TGCGCCAGCAGCTTGGAAATTAATGTGAACACTGAAGCTTTCTTT	CASSLEINVNTEAFF
NA	TRBD2	TRBV29-1	TRBJ2-3	TGCAGCGTTGCGGGGGGTAGCACAGATACGCAGTATTTT	CSVAGGSTDTQYF
NA	TRBD1	TRBV5-1	TRBJ1-1	TGCGCCAGCAGCCGGACAGGAGATGCCTTCACTGAAGCTTTCTTT	CASSRTGDAFTEAFF
NA	TRBD1	TRBV30	TRBJ1-5	TGTGCTACTTCGACAGGGCTGGATCAGCCCCAGCATTTT	CATSTGLDQPQHF
NA	NA	TRBV5-1	TRBJ1-4	TGCGCCAGCAGCCCTGAGGCAGGGGCGGAAAAACTGTTTTTT	CASSPEAGAEKLFF
NA	NA	TRBV19	TRBJ1-5	TGTGCCAGTCTCTCGGAATATAGCAATCAGCCCCAGCATTTT	CASLSEYSNQPQHF
once	NA	TRBV30	TRBJ1-2	TGTGCCTGGAGTGGAACGGGAAATAACTATGGCTACACCTTC	CAWSGTGNNYGYTF
NA	NA	TRBV27	TRBJ2-5	TGTGCCAGCAGTTTAAACCCACAGGGTACGGAGACCCAGTACTTC	CASSLNPQGTETQYF
NA	NA	TRBV7-9	TRBJ1-2	TGTGCCAGCAGCTTAAGTGGGGCCCTGGGGTTGGCCTACACCTTC	CASSLSGALGLAYTF
NA	NA	TRBV2	TRBJ1-2	TGTGCCAGCAGTATACAAACCTATGGCTACACCTTC	CASSIQTYGYTF
NA	NA	TRBV20-1	TRBJ2-1	TGCAGTGCCGTGACAGGCAATGAGCAGTTCTTC	CSAVTGNEQFF
NA	NA	TRBV29-1	TRBJ2-5	TGCAGCGCCGGGGGCCCCGGGGGCGAGACCCAGTACTTC	CSAGGPGGETQYF
NA	TRBD1	TRBV29-1	TRBJ1-5	TGCAGCGTTCTAGGGACAGAGCATCGTTATAGCAATCAGCCCCAGCATTTT	CSVLGTEHRYSNQPQHF
NA	TRBD1	TRBV29-1	TRBJ2-1	TGCAGCGTGAAGGGACAGAGACAATACAATGAGCAGTTCTTC	CSVKGQRQYNEQFF
NA	TRBD1	TRBV9	TRBJ1-6	TGTGCCAGCAGCGAACAGGGGGCGAGTTCACCCCTCCACTTT	CASSEQGASSPLHF
NA	TRBD2	TRBV30	TRBJ2-1	TGTGCCTCGCGACTAGCGGGGGGGCGCAATGAGCAGTTCTTC	CASRLAGGRNEQFF
few	NA	TRBV28	TRBJ2-5	TGTGCCAGCTCTCCGGTAGACACACAAGAGACCCAGTACTTC	CASSPVDTQETQYF
NA	NA	TRBV14	TRBJ2-1	TGTGCCAGCAGCCAAGTCTATGAGCAGTTCTTC	CASSQVYEQFF
NA	TRBD2	TRBV4-3	TRBJ2-1	TGCGCCAGCAGCCAAGAGACAGCGGGGGGTTTCAATGAGCAGTTCTTC	CASSQETAGGFNEQFF
NA	NA	TRBV6-5	TRBJ1-6	TGTGCCAGCACCTCCTACCCTTCCCCTGGTTCACCCCTCCACTTT	CASTSYPSPGSPLHF
once	NA	TRBV5-1	TRBJ2-5	TGCGCCAGCAGCTTGGGGGGTCAAGAGACCCAGTACTTC	CASSLGGQETQYF
NA	NA	TRBV7-2	TRBJ2-2	TGTGCCAGCAGCTTGGGGTGGGGCGGGGAGCTGTTTTTT	CASSLGWGGELFF
few	NA	TRBV29-1	TRBJ2-7	TGCAGCGTCACAGTGAGCTACGAGCAGTACTTC	CSVTVSYEQYF
NA	NA	TRBV13	TRBJ1-1	TGTGCCAGCAGCTTAGGGGTCTTGGGGGGCACTGAAGCTTTCTTT	CASSLGVLGGTEAFF
NA	TRBD1	TRBV29-1	TRBJ2-3	TGCAGCGTTCGGACAGGGGGGGATACGCAGTATTTT	CSVRTGGDTQYF
few	TRBD2	TRBV5-1	TRBJ2-5	TGCGCCAGCAGCTTGGCTTCTAGCGGGGGCCAAGAGACCCAGTACTTC	CASSLASSGGQETQYF
NA	NA	TRBV6-6	TRBJ2-4	TGTGCCAGCAGCACCGGGACAGCCAAAAACATTCAGTACTTC	CASSTGTAKNIQYF
NA	NA	TRBV5-1	TRBJ2-6	TGCGCCAGCAGCTTGGGTAGTAGGTTCTCTGGGGCCAACGTCCTGACTTTC	CASSLGSRFSGANVLTF
NA	NA	TRBV7-7	TRBJ1-1	TGTGCCAGCAGCCTGGATAGGAACACTGAAGCTTTCTTT	CASSLDRNTEAFF
few	NA	TRBV10-3	TRBJ1-3	TGTGCCATCAGTGAGTCGGCGGGGGGAAACACCATATATTTT	CAISESAGGNTIYF
NA	NA	TRBV7-2	TRBJ1-1	TGTGCCAGCAGCTTAGTAGGGCACAACACTGAAGCTTTCTTT	CASSLVGHNTEAFF
NA	NA	TRBV30	TRBJ1-1	TGTGCCTGGAATAGTGGGGGCACTGAAGCTTTCTTT	CAWNSGGTEAFF
few	NA	TRBV29-1	TRBJ1-1	TGCAGCGTAGCTCCCAGGCTGAAATCGACGGCTGAAGCTTTCTTT	CSVAPRLKSTAEAFF
NA	NA	TRBV18	TRBJ1-1	TGTGCCAGCTCACCGAGGACAGAAGCTTTCTTT	CASSPRTEAFF